The clone carrying this T cell receptor beta chain was found once. The assay was immunoSEQ multiplex PCR, and TCRdb's table has in-frame clones only and misses some. The sample lists under 200,000 clones, 90% seen once, with 0.5% to 0.55% in the top ten. The length of the CDR3 is 13 residues. V dropped 1 base and J dropped 3 bases, with 7 bases sitting between them. Germline CDR1 reads MNHNS; CDR2 reads SASEGT. The data derive from a study of blood T cell repertoires in COVID-19. The source is a man aged 45-65 years with acute or convalescent COVID-19. The rearrangement uses TRBV6-1 and TRBJ2-7; maybe TRBD1 (5 bases). Sequenced: peripheral blood. Written as DNA, the CDR3 is TGTGCCAGCAGTGAAGGACAGAACTACGAGCAGTACTTC. Residues: CASSEGQNYEQYF.